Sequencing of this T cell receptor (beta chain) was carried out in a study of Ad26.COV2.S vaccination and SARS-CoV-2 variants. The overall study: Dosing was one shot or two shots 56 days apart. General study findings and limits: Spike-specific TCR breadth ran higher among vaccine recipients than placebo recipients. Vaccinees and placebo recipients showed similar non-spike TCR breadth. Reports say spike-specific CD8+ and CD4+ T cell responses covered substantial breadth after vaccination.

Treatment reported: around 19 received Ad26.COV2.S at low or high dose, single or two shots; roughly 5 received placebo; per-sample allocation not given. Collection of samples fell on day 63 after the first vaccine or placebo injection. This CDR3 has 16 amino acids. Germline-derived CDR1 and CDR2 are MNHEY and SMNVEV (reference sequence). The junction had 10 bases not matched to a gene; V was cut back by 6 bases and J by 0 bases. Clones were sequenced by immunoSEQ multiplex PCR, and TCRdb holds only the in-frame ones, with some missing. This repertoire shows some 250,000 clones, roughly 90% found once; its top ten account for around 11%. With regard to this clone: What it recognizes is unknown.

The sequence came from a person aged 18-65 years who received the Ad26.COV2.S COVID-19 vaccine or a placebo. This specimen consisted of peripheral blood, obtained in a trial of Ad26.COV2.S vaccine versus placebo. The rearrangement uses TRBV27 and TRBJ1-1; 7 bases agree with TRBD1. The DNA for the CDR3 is TGTGCCAGCAGGGGGGACAGAGGGTCGATGAACACTGAAGCTTTCTTT. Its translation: CASRGDRGSMNTEAFF.